The entry below describes one T cell receptor beta chain. In the study's own analysis: How many nucleated cells were present was estimated from reference gene primer amplification. Sequencing was performed with immunoSEQ multiplex PCR; in TCRdb, only in-frame clones are kept and a portion is missing. That table supplies the V and J calls and clone size; D and trimming were determined from the DNA. The sample yields tens of thousands of clones, about 84% seen once. This entry is derived from a study of blood T cell repertoires in COVID-19. Turning to the study itself: The United States, Italy and Spain were the sources of the acute and convalescent COVID-19 samples. T cells, B-cell-depleted T cells, or PBMCs supplied cDNA or gDNA.

Germline V lookup: CDR1 SGHRS, CDR2 YFSETQ. The CDR3 length is 15 residues. V lost 6 bases, J lost 5 bases, and 20 bases lay in between. The chain uses TRBV5-1 and TRBJ2-5, with D perhaps TRBD2 (7 bases). This clonotype was obtained from a man aged 80 or over with active or convalescent COVID-19. Sequencing was performed on peripheral blood. CDR3 region: CASTPFGGAGETQYF. CDR3 nucleotides: TGCGCCAGCACCCCGTTTGGGGGGGCGGGGGAGACCCAGTACTTC. The whole variable domain, filled in from reference TRBV5-1 and TRBJ2-5, reads KAGVTQTPRYLIKTRGQQVTLSCSPISGHRSVSWYQQTPGQGLQFLFEYFSETQRNKGNFPGRFSGRQFSNSRSEMNVSTLELGDSALYLCASTPFGGAGETQYFGPGTRLLVL.